The clone carrying this T cell receptor (beta chain) was seen a few times. Its antigen is currently unknown. PCR used 60 Vbeta primers and 13 Jbeta primers. Source study methods: An analysis that came later counted approximately 76 million unique TCR beta chains, about 10 million shared. Produced via immunoSEQ multiplex PCR; TCRdb's table is partial and in-frame only. V and J calls and clone size are as listed in that table; D and trimming were resolved from the DNA. Of fewer than 90,000 clones detected, 65% to 80% appear once; the ten largest clones hold around 10%. This entry comes from a study of cytomegalovirus exposure and HLA in healthy donors. Study results and caveats: Reports described diagnosis of cytomegalovirus status by the classifier as highly specific and sensitive.

In germline, CDR1 is SNHLY, CDR2 FYNNEI. The ends were cut back, 6 bases at V and 7 bases at J, with 16 bases in the middle. The CDR3 is made up of 15 amino acids. The chain couples TRBV2 to TRBJ1-6; D gene uncertain. The sequenced sample was PBMCs. This sequence was found in a man aged 25 to 45 in good health and CMV-seropositive. The CDR3 DNA sequence: TGTGCCAGCAGGCCTAAGCCGGGGAAAAATTCACCCCTCCACTTT. It codes for CASRPKPGKNSPLHF.